Listed below are T cell receptor beta chains from one sample, sequenced in a study of PD-L1 blockade in urothelial cancer. Measured with immunoSEQ multiplex PCR; TCRdb has only the in-frame clones, and not every one. This table has more than 30,000 clones, roughly 90% appearing once. This material consisted of PBMCs, taken around atezolizumab (anti-PD-L1) treatment. The receptors stem from a man aged 55 to 69 with urothelial cancer. Each CDR3 is given with its conserved first and last residue. The order of the fields is J gene, D gene, V gene, clone size, CDR3 DNA, CDR3 protein. A D gene is named only where the DNA matches it firmly. Clone sizes are given selectively: once, few, many, or a class where the clone is expanded.

TRBJ1-2,TRBD1,TRBV19,NA,TGTGCCAGTAGTACCGACAGGGCCTATGGCTACACCTTC,CASSTDRAYGYTF
TRBJ2-1,TRBD2,TRBV11-2,once,TGTGCCAGCAGCCCCTCTAGCGGGAGTTACAATGAGCAGTTCTTC,CASSPSSGSYNEQFF
TRBJ2-7,TRBD1,TRBV27,NA,TGTGCCAGCAGTTTTTCCGGACAGGGGTTCTCCTACGAGCAGTACTTC,CASSFSGQGFSYEQYF
TRBJ2-5,TRBD2,TRBV19,NA,TGTGCCAGTAGTATAGGGGGACTAGCGGGGCTAGAGACCCAGTACTTC,CASSIGGLAGLETQYF
TRBJ2-5,NA,TRBV25-1,NA,TGTGCCAGCAGTGAATTAGAGGCGGGGATCCAAGAGACCCAGTACTTC,CASSELEAGIQETQYF
TRBJ1-6,NA,TRBV28,NA,TGTGCCAGCATAGCTACCGGGGGGATTTCACCCCTCCACTTT,CASIATGGISPLHF
TRBJ2-7,NA,TRBV19,NA,TGTGCCAGTAGTGATAGCTACGAGCAGTACTTC,CASSDSYEQYF
TRBJ2-3,TRBD2,TRBV6-5,NA,TGTGCCAGCAGTTACCTTCCGAGCGGGGGGAAAGATACGCAGTATTTT,CASSYLPSGGKDTQYF
TRBJ2-7,TRBD2,TRBV10-2,NA,TGCGCCAGCAGGAAGGAGAACGGGAGGCCCTACGAGCAGTACTTC,CASRKENGRPYEQYF
TRBJ2-1,NA,TRBV11-3,NA,TGTGCCAGCAGCTTAGAATGGGCGAGAGATGAGCAGTTCTTC,CASSLEWARDEQFF
TRBJ1-6,TRBD1,TRBV14,NA,TGTGCCAGCAGCCAGGACAGGGTTCTCAATTCACCCCTCCACTTT,CASSQDRVLNSPLHF
TRBJ1-5,TRBD1,TRBV18,NA,TGTGCCAGCCAAGCTCGGGGGACAGGGGGTAATCAGCCCCAGCATTTT,CASQARGTGGNQPQHF
TRBJ1-4,TRBD1,TRBV10-1,NA,TGCGCCAGCAGTGAGTCCTCAGGGGGTAATGAAAAACTGTTTTTT,CASSESSGGNEKLFF
TRBJ2-5,NA,TRBV7-3,NA,TGTGCCAGCAGCTTATCGAATCAGGGAACACAAGAGACCCAGTACTTC,CASSLSNQGTQETQYF
TRBJ2-7,NA,TRBV2,NA,TGTGCCAGCAGTTGGGTCGAGCGAATTACCTACGAGCAGTACTTC,CASSWVERITYEQYF
TRBJ1-2,TRBD1,TRBV5-4,NA,TGTGCCAGCACCCCCGGAGACAGGGGCTATGGCTACACCTTC,CASTPGDRGYGYTF
TRBJ1-5,NA,TRBV9,NA,TGTGCCAGCAGCGTAGCTGGGGGAGGGGGGCCCCAGCATTTT,CASSVAGGGGPQHF